Listed here is a single T cell receptor (beta chain). Its target is not known. The data originate from a study of T cells in tuberculosis. For the study at large: This South African cohort compared adolescents with or without latent tuberculosis against adults with active tuberculosis. PBMC were archived before or within 7 days of starting treatment.

CDR1 and CDR2 (germline): GTSNPN, SVGIG (reference sequence). V lost 1 base to trimming and J lost 7 bases; unmatched junction nucleotides: 5. The CDR3 loop spans 15 amino acids. Time point meaning: new active TB diagnosis, blood taken before or within 7 days of starting treatment. Overall study findings and caveats: GMM-specific TCRs were nearer to active tuberculosis alpha repertoires, suggesting expansion.

TCRdb's copy holds only in-frame clones and misses some; the assay was immunoSEQ multiplex PCR. The data contain approximately 49,000 clones, nearly 95% of them singletons. The source of this sequence is an adult with tuberculosis. The specimen comprised PBMCs, sampled at tuberculosis diagnosis. The V and J genes are TRBV30 and TRBJ1-5, with 12 positions matching TRBD1. The CDR3: CAWSAGTGGGQPQHF. The CDR3 coding sequence is TGTGCCTGGAGTGCTGGGACAGGGGGCGGGCAGCCCCAGCATTTT. The full variable domain, in which reference TRBV30 and TRBJ1-5 provide the parts outside the CDR3, is SQTIHQWPATLVQPVGSPLSLECTVEGTSNPNLYWYRQAAGRGLQLLFYSVGIGQISSEVPQNLSASRPQDRQFILSSKKLLLSDSGFYLCAWSAGTGGGQPQHFGDGTRLSIL.